This T cell receptor (beta chain) appears in the sequencing data of a study of cytotoxic CD8 clonotypes in ibrutinib-treated CLL. Regarding the study as a whole: Stable or contracted on treatment, public clonotypes were also uncommon. Starting clonality was above that of age-matched healthy donors and tracked circulating CD8+ T-cell counts.

The protocol was immunoSEQ multiplex PCR, while the TCRdb copy is restricted to in-frame clones and leaves out a portion. The data show roughly 160,000 clones, 84% seen once. As concerns this clone: The antigen is not known.

The CDR3 runs to 15 residues. J lost 0 bases, V lost 4 bases, and 5 bases had no gene match. Germline V lookup: CDR1 MNHEY, CDR2 SMNVEV (reference sequence). The V gene is TRBV27, the J gene TRBJ1-1; TRBD1 matches at 7 bases. The origin of this receptor is a human donor with chronic lymphocytic leukemia. The source was PBMCs, collected after 24 months of ibrutinib treatment. The CDR3 DNA reads TGTGCCAGCAGTTCTCGACAGGGTTTGAACACTGAAGCTTTCTTT. This gives the protein CASSSRQGLNTEAFF.